This TCR beta chain was profiled in a study of regulatory T cells in long-lasting Graves disease. Study-wide findings and caveats: Less diverse TCR repertoires were seen in persistent Graves' patients than in newly diagnosed ones. With a small sample size, accuracy may have been reduced. The analysis examined peripheral blood only and excluded thyroid tissue.

Time point given: persistent/refractory GD, antithyroid drugs over 5 years with positive TRAb. Preparation of the TCR library used RNA extracted from PBMCs. Turning to this clonotype: Its specificity is not known.

Both iRepertoire HTBI primers and Arm-PCR of CDR3 regions were used to build the TCR beta libraries. TCRdb itself ran the multiplex PCR reads through MiXCR, one entry per CDR3 protein. The data show 700,000 or so distinct CDR3 sequences, around 30% seen once. The material was peripheral blood mononuclear cells (PBMCs), obtained when the disease was refractory, from a patient treated with antithyroid drugs. The clonotype was recovered from a female donor with Graves disease.

CDR3 sequence (DNA): TGCAGCGTTTACGGGACGAACACCGGGGAGCTGTTTTTT. This sequence encodes CSVYGTNTGELFF. The rearrangement uses TRBV29-1 and TRBJ2-2; tentatively, D is TRBD2 (5 bases). The V and J ends lost 5 bases and 0 bases respectively, with 7 bases between them. Germline CDR1 and CDR2: SQVTM and ANQGSEA. There are 13 residues in the CDR3.